The 7 T cell receptor beta chains below were found in one sample sequenced in a study of T cell responses to AZD1222 COVID-19 vaccine. Repertoires were generated with immunoSEQ multiplex PCR, while TCRdb's copy carries only in-frame clones and drops some. The table lists more than 140,000 clones, under 95% of them singletons. The source was peripheral blood, collected on day 0 of AZD1222 vaccination. These receptors all stem from an adult in good health.

Concerning this clone itself: A junction end diverges from the germline sequence, so it may reflect a read error. The genes are TRBV5-6 and TRBJ1-2, with 12 bases identical to TRBD1. The CDR3 sequence is 13 residues long. Looked up from germline, CDR1 is SGHDT and CDR2 is YYEEEE. Here the CDR3 reads CASSPGTGGVLLF. The CDR3 nucleotides read TGTGCCAGCAGCCCCGGGACAGGGGGCGTCCTCCTCTTC. Using reference TRBV5-6 and TRBJ1-2 for the parts outside the CDR3, the full variable domain is DAGVTQSPTHLIKTRGQQVTLRCSPKSGHDTVSWYQQALGQGPQFIFQYYEEEERQRGNFPDRFSGHQFPNYSSELNVNALLLGDSALYLCASSPGTGGVLLFGSGTRLTVV.

The rearrangement links TRBV5-6 to TRBJ1-1; 7 nucleotides match TRBD1. Trimming at V came to 6 bases and at J to 0 bases, leaving 5 bases not matched to a gene. CDR1 and CDR2 (germline): SGHDT, YYEEEE. There are 14 residues in the CDR3. Here the CDR3 reads CASTPGQMNTEAFF. The CDR3, as DNA: TGTGCCAGCACCCCGGGACAGATGAACACTGAAGCTTTCTTT.

This clone was seen only once. The rearrangement joins TRBV6-5 to TRBJ2-7; 7 positions match TRBD1. Germline V gene lookup returns CDR1 MNHEY and CDR2 SVGAGI. Trimming cost V 4 bases and J 3 bases; bases outside gene matches: 6. This CDR3 spans 14 amino acids. For the CDR3, the DNA is TGTGCCAGCAGTTCAGGGTGGGACAGCTACGAGCAGTACTTC. Translation: CASSSGWDSYEQYF.

The rearrangement joins TRBV6-5 to TRBJ2-5; D remains unclear. Trimming pared 2 bases from V and 5 bases from J, leaving 9 bases between. Germline loops: CDR1 MNHEY, CDR2 SVGAGI. The CDR3 loop spans 13 amino acids. The CDR3 coding sequence is TGTGCCAGCAGTTACGGCTTCGGGGAGACCCAGTACTTC. It yields the protein CASSYGFGETQYF.

The CDR3 DNA is TGTGCCAGCAGCCCACAGCCGGGACAACGCTACGAGCAGTACTTC. Protein product: CASSPQPGQRYEQYF. The gene calls are TRBV5-4 and TRBJ2-7; D might be TRBD1 (6 bases). Germline CDR1 reads SGHNT; CDR2 reads YYREEE (reference sequence). This CDR3 spans 15 amino acids. V was trimmed by 4 bases and J by 3 bases, leaving 17 bases between them.

The chain is built from TRBV27 and TRBJ1-5, with D unclear. There are 14 residues in the CDR3. Germline values: CDR1 MNHEY, CDR2 SMNVEV (reference sequence). V was pared by 5 bases and J by 5 bases, with 13 bases between. The CDR3 nucleotides read TGTGCCAGCAGTACCCGCCCGGTCGATCAGCCCCAGCATTTT. Residues: CASSTRPVDQPQHF.

This clone was picked up one time. The V and J genes are TRBV19 and TRBJ1-5; TRBD1 aligns across 8 bases. V gave up 4 bases and J gave up 7 bases; unmatched junction bases: 9. The CDR3 is 15 residues long. CDR1 and CDR2 (germline): LNHDA, SQIVND (reference sequence). The CDR3 DNA sequence: TGTGCCAGTAGTAGGACAGGGAAGGACGCGCAGCCCCAGCATTTT. It encodes CASSRTGKDAQPQHF.